Given below is one T cell receptor (beta chain) in context. Its cognate antigen is unknown. This sample is part of a study of post-analysis software for immune sequencing data. The study, taken as a whole, reports: Controls had significantly higher normalized Chao1 diversity than multiple sclerosis patients. In patients, TRBV5-6, TRBV5-1 and TRBV20-1 belonged to five TRBV segments found more frequently than in controls. Same-batch samples co-clustered strongly by F measure.

The germline CDR1 and CDR2 sequences are MNHEY and SMNVEV (reference sequence). V lost 1 base to trimming and J lost 3 bases; unmatched junction nucleotides: 13. This CDR3 spans 18 amino acids. The TCR beta cDNA libraries carried unique molecular identifiers. There were roughly 0.85 to 11 million T cells, and about 500,000 cDNA molecules came from them. One entry per CDR3 protein, called by TCRdb with MiXCR from the PCR reads. Among roughly 400,000 distinct CDR3 sequences listed, 30% to 40% were seen once. The TCR was taken from a girl aged 2 to 9 with multiple sclerosis. The V call is TRBV27, the J call TRBJ1-1, with TRBD1 identical over 8 bases. Sequencing was performed on blood. CDR3 loop: CASSLLRRAGGLDTEAFF. The DNA of the CDR3 is TGTGCCAGCAGTTTATTGCGTCGGGCAGGGGGCCTCGACACTGAAGCTTTCTTT.